This T cell receptor (beta chain) was captured in a study of T cell responses to AZD1222 COVID-19 vaccine. Study outcomes and limitations: There were repertoire samples only from the period after the peak T cell response. Baseline serology detected seropositivity in only six AZD1222 recipients.

V was pared by 0 bases and J by 2 bases, with 4 bases of the junction left unmatched. Germline V gives CDR1 MNHEY, CDR2 SVGAGI. This CDR3 region has 15 residues. The method was immunoSEQ multiplex PCR; TCRdb's version includes in-frame clones alone and lacks a portion of them. Among around 100,000 clones listed, 80% to 90% were seen once. As concerns this clone: Its antigen is currently unknown.

The TCR was taken from an adult in good health. The genes are TRBV6-5 and TRBJ2-7, with 7 bases matching TRBD1. This specimen consisted of peripheral blood, obtained on day 0 of MenACWY control vaccination. The CDR3 loop reads CASSYSGTAPYEQYF. The CDR3 bases are TGTGCCAGCAGTTACTCAGGGACAGCTCCCTACGAGCAGTACTTC.